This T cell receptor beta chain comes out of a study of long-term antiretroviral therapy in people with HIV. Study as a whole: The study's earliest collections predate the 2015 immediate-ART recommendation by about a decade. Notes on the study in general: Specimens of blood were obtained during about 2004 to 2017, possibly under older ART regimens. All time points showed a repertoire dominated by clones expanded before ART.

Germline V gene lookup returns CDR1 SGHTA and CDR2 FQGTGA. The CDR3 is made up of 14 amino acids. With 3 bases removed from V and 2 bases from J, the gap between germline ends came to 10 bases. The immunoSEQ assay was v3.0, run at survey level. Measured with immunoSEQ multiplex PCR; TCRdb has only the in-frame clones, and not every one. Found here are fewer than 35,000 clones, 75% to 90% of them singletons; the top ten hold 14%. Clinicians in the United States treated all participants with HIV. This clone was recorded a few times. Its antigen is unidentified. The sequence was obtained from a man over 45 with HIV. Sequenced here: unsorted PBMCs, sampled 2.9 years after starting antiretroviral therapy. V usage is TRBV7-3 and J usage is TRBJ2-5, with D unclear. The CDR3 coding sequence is TGTGCCAGCAGCTTGTTACCTAGTCAAGAGACCCAGTACTTC. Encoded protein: CASSLLPSQETQYF.